Each of the 30 T cell receptor beta chains below was sequenced from the same sample in a study of T cell responses to AZD1222 COVID-19 vaccine. TCRdb's table, derived via immunoSEQ multiplex PCR, lists solely in-frame clones and lacks some. The sample lists about 130,000 clones, approximately 94% occurring once. The sample consisted of peripheral blood, taken on day 0 of AZD1222 vaccination. These receptors all stem from an adult in good health.

The V call is TRBV18, the J call TRBJ1-2; no reliable D call. Looked up from germline, CDR1 is KGHSH and CDR2 is LQKENI. Trimming stripped 1 base from V and 3 bases from J, with 12 bases between. This CDR3 is built from 15 residues. CDR3 residues: CASSPQSEGDYGYTF. CDR3 nucleotide sequence: TGTGCCAGCTCACCACAATCAGAAGGAGACTATGGCTACACCTTC.

This chain joins TRBV20-1 and TRBJ2-7; 8 bases are a match to TRBD2. V trimming: 3 bases; J trimming: 0 bases; junction bases outside the gene matches: 7. The germline V gene encodes CDR1 DFQATT and CDR2 SNEGSKA (reference sequence). The CDR3 consists of 15 residues. The CDR3 sequence: CSASWLAGVSYEQYF. The CDR3 nucleotides read TGCAGTGCTAGTTGGCTAGCGGGTGTCTCCTACGAGCAGTACTTC.

In DNA form, the CDR3 reads TGTGCCAGCAGCCCCCGCTCTGGGGCCAACGTCCTGACTTTC. Encoded protein: CASSPRSGANVLTF. The V and J genes are TRBV6-5 and TRBJ2-6; D is undetermined. The CDR3 runs 14 residues. The ends were cut back, 6 bases at V and 0 bases at J, with 6 bases in the middle. Germline CDR1 and CDR2: MNHEY and SVGAGI.

This chain connects TRBV18 to TRBJ2-1; 9 bases match TRBD2. The CDR3 has 15 amino acids. CDR1 is KGHSH and CDR2 is LQKENI in the germline V gene. V lost 3 bases to trimming and J lost 8 bases; unmatched junction nucleotides: 8. This CDR3 is CASSPRGRGWDEQFF. DNA for the CDR3: TGTGCCAGCTCACCTCGCGGGAGGGGATGGGATGAGCAGTTCTTC. The whole variable domain, remainder taken from reference TRBV18 and TRBJ2-1, is NAGVMQNPRHLVRRRGQEARLRCSPMKGHSHVYWYRQLPEEGLKFMVYLQKENIIDESGMPKERFSAEFPKEGPSILRIQQVVRGDSAAYFCASSPRGRGWDEQFFGPGTRLTVL.

The chain links TRBV23-1 to TRBJ2-3; 9 bases line up with TRBD2. TRBV23-1 is annotated as an ORF whose role is uncertain. The CDR3 is 18 residues long. V lost 0 bases and J lost 1; bases outside the gene matches: 8. This chain's CDR3 is CASSQSIVREGCTDTQYF. CDR3 bases: TGCGCCAGCAGTCAATCTATTGTGCGGGAGGGATGCACAGATACGCAGTATTTT.

This clone was observed a single time. The rearrangement joins TRBV20-1 to TRBJ2-7; D unclear. V lost 4 bases, J lost 2 bases, and 6 bases lay in between. Germline V lookup: CDR1 DFQATT, CDR2 SNEGSKA (reference sequence). The CDR3 is 11 residues long. The CDR3 is CSATLAYEQYF. In DNA, the CDR3 is TGCAGTGCTACGTTGGCCTACGAGCAGTACTTC.

This rearrangement joins TRBV5-1 to TRBJ2-1; TRBD2 matches at 13 bases. The V segment lost 0 bases and the J segment 8 bases; nucleotides outside the gene matches: 5. Germline CDR1 SGHRS, CDR2 YFSETQ. The CDR3 loop spans 16 amino acids. Here the CDR3 reads CASSLAGTSGIHEQFF. The CDR3 region has the DNA TGCGCCAGCAGCTTGGCCGGGACTAGCGGGATCCATGAGCAGTTCTTC. The full variable domain, rest sourced from reference TRBV5-1 and TRBJ2-1, is KAGVTQTPRYLIKTRGQQVTLSCSPISGHRSVSWYQQTPGQGLQFLFEYFSETQRNKGNFPGRFSGRQFSNSRSEMNVSTLELGDSALYLCASSLAGTSGIHEQFFGPGTRLTVL.

The CDR3 coding sequence is TGTGCCAGTAGTTTCCTGGGGTCGGCCCTCCACTTT. Its translation: CASSFLGSALHF. This sequence joins TRBV19 and TRBJ1-6; no clear D gene. The germline V gene encodes CDR1 LNHDA and CDR2 SQIVND (reference sequence). CDR3 size: 12 residues. V was trimmed by 5 bases and J by 14 bases, leaving 13 bases between them.

This chain connects TRBV9 to TRBJ2-3; 9 bases align to TRBD2. J lost 8 bases, V lost 4 bases, and 11 bases had no gene match. This CDR3 has 15 residues. CDR1 and CDR2 from the germline V gene are SGDLS and YYNGEE. The CDR3 nucleotides read TGTGCCAGCAGCCTTAATAGCGGGAGCATGGTTACGCAGTATTTT. It specifies CASSLNSGSMVTQYF.

This sequence joins TRBV3-1 (or the pseudogene TRBV3-2) and TRBJ1-2; no clear D gene. The germline gives CDR1 LGHDT, CDR2 YNNKEL (reference sequence). This CDR3 comprises 12 residues. Trimming stripped 1 base from V and 6 bases from J, with 6 bases between. CDR3 amino acids: CASSQGGNGYTF. CDR3 nucleotides: TGTGCCAGCAGCCAAGGAGGGAATGGCTACACCTTC.

The chain links TRBV25-1 to TRBJ2-5, with a weak D call TRBD1 (5 bases). Germline values: CDR1 MGHDK, CDR2 SYGVNS. V lost 3 bases and J 6 bases, leaving 17 bases between the germline ends. This CDR3 is built from 15 residues. This CDR3 reads CASSDPGSRGKTQYF. CDR3 nucleotides: TGTGCCAGCAGTGACCCTGGCAGTAGGGGAAAGACCCAGTACTTC.

The chain joins TRBV6-6 to TRBJ1-5, with a tentative D call TRBD1 (5 bases). Germline CDR1 MNHNY, CDR2 SVGAGI (reference sequence). CDR3 size: 16 residues. V gave up 5 bases and J gave up 1 base, with 15 bases separating them. The CDR3 DNA reads TGTGCCAGCAGTGGTCTCGTAAGGGGAAGCAATCAGCCCCAGCATTTT. Its translation is CASSGLVRGSNQPQHF.

V gene TRBV7-9 combines with J gene TRBJ2-7; D possibly corresponds to TRBD2 (5 bases). Germline V gene lookup returns CDR1 SEHNR and CDR2 FQNEAQ (reference sequence). Between the trimmed V and J ends, which lost 5 bases and 0 bases, there was a span of 20 bases. The CDR3 contains 17 residues. The CDR3 DNA reads TGTGCCAGCAGCCCTGCCAGCACCGGACTCAGCTCCTACGAGCAGTACTTC. It yields the protein CASSPASTGLSSYEQYF.

The chain's CDR3 is CASSPSGSAGEQYF. CDR3 bases: TGTGCCAGCAGCCCTAGCGGGAGTGCTGGGGAGCAGTACTTC. The chain employs TRBV7-2 and TRBJ2-7; 10 bases are shared with TRBD2. Germline V CDR1 and CDR2: SGHTA, FQGNSA. The CDR3 consists of 14 residues. V lost 5 bases to trimming and J lost 7 bases; unmatched junction nucleotides: 8.

The V and J genes are TRBV2 and TRBJ2-1; D unclear. CDR1 is SNHLY and CDR2 is FYNNEI in the germline V gene. Between the trimmed V and J ends, which lost 5 bases and 12 bases, there was a span of 14 bases. The length of the CDR3 is 12 residues. The CDR3 bases are TGTGCCAGCAGTCCTACACCCTGGGTGCAGTTCTTC. This codes for CASSPTPWVQFF.

The genes are TRBV6-5 and TRBJ1-4, with no clear D. The CDR3 spans 15 residues. CDR1 is MNHEY, CDR2 SVGAGI, per germline. Trimming cost V 5 bases and J 3 bases, with 13 bases left between them. The CDR3 region is CASSPQGFSNEKLFF. CDR3 DNA sequence: TGTGCCAGCAGTCCTCAAGGGTTCTCTAATGAAAAACTGTTTTTT.

The chain uses TRBV3-1 (or the pseudogene TRBV3-2) and TRBJ1-4, with TRBD1 matching 8 bases. Germline assignment: CDR1 LGHDT and CDR2 YNNKEL (reference sequence). The V and J ends lost 0 bases and 4 bases, in that order; junction bases with no gene match: 10. The CDR3 is 18 residues long. CDR3 sequence (DNA): TGTGCCAGCAGCCAAGAGTCAGGGGGCGTATTCGATAATGAAAAACTGTTTTTT. Protein product: CASSQESGGVFDNEKLFF.

The chain joins TRBV6-5 to TRBJ1-1; D gene uncertain. Germline V gene lookup returns CDR1 MNHEY and CDR2 SVGAGI. The CDR3 extends over 12 amino acids. V lost 6 bases and J 1 base, leaving 6 bases between the germline ends. CDR3 in DNA: TGTGCCAGCAGCCAGGCGAACACTGAAGCTTTCTTT. Protein product: CASSQANTEAFF.

The V gene is TRBV4-2, the J gene TRBJ2-2, with D tentatively TRBD1 (6 bases). CDR1 and CDR2 from the germline V gene are LGHNA and YNFKEQ. The V gene lost 6 bases and the J gene lost 2 bases, with 16 bases spanning the gap. This CDR3 spans 16 amino acids. CDR3 sequence: CASRPQTGQNTGELFF. The CDR3 DNA sequence: TGTGCCAGCAGGCCTCAAACGGGACAAAACACCGGGGAGCTGTTTTTT.

The chain links TRBV6-2 or TRBV6-3 to TRBJ1-2, with D possibly being TRBD1 (5 bases). From germline, CDR1 is MNHEY and CDR2 SVGEGT. CDR3 size: 14 residues. Trimming took 6 bases from V and 4 from J, leaving 15 bases between them. The CDR3 DNA sequence: TGTGCCAGCAGCCGGGGATTGGGGGGCTATGGCTACACCTTC. Translation gives CASSRGLGGYGYTF.

This sequence joins TRBV9 and TRBJ2-3; D call uncertain. The CDR3 is 14 amino acids. The V gene's germline CDR1 is SGDLS and CDR2 YYNGEE. V was cut by 5 bases and J by 0 bases, with 10 bases left in between. DNA for the CDR3: TGTGCCAGCAGTTGGACCTCTAGCACAGATACGCAGTATTTT. This gives the protein CASSWTSSTDTQYF.

The rearrangement joins TRBV18 to TRBJ2-7; D is undetermined. V lost 3 bases and J 2 bases, leaving 14 bases between the germline ends. The CDR3 spans 15 residues. Germline CDR1 KGHSH, CDR2 LQKENI. The CDR3 DNA reads as TGTGCCAGCTCACCTCTTAAGCGCGTCCCCTACGAGCAGTACTTC. This encodes CASSPLKRVPYEQYF.

This clone was seen only once. The CDR3 DNA reads as TGCGCCAGCAGCCAAGAAGGGAATGGCTACACCTTC. Translating gives CASSQEGNGYTF. The J gene is TRBJ1-2, the V gene TRBV4-1; D is unresolved. The CDR3 totals 12 residues. Trimming removed 0 bases at V and 6 bases at J, with 5 bases between. CDR1 and CDR2 from the germline V gene are MGHRA and YSYEKL.

The chain links TRBV18 to TRBJ2-7; 8 bases map to TRBD1. The CDR3 contains 13 residues. Losses at the gene ends were 8 bases for V and 2 bases for J; bases not matched to a gene: 5. Germline CDR1 KGHSH, CDR2 LQKENI. The DNA for the CDR3 is TGTGCCAGCACCACAGGGGGTCCCTACGAGCAGTACTTC. Its translation: CASTTGGPYEQYF.

The rearrangement uses TRBV24-1 and TRBJ2-1; the match to TRBD2 covers 9 bases. The CDR3 length is 16 residues. Germline values: CDR1 KGHDR, CDR2 SFDVKD. V lost 3 bases and J lost 9; bases outside the gene matches: 11. The CDR3 spells CATSDPRLAVGGEQFF. In DNA, the CDR3 is TGTGCCACCAGTGATCCGAGACTAGCGGTGGGGGGTGAGCAGTTCTTC.

This rearrangement joins TRBV28 to TRBJ2-3; D gene unclear. This CDR3 is 17 amino acids long. V lost 2 bases to trimming and J lost 2 bases, with 17 bases between them. Germline-derived CDR1 and CDR2 are MDHEN and SYDVKM. CDR3 bases: TGTGCCAGCAGTTTAGCCGGTCATTACGACCTCACAGATACGCAGTATTTT. Amino acids: CASSLAGHYDLTDTQYF.

This clone was observed a single time. The chain joins TRBV5-1 to TRBJ1-1; no clear D gene. The V gene's germline CDR1 is SGHRS and CDR2 YFSETQ. The CDR3 runs to 14 residues. V lost 4 bases, J lost 0 bases, and 10 bases lay in between. The CDR3 sequence: CASSPLSVNTEAFF. In nucleotides, the CDR3 is TGCGCCAGCAGCCCGTTGTCCGTGAACACTGAAGCTTTCTTT.

The chain couples TRBV5-1 to TRBJ2-2; D is uncertain. V gave up 5 bases and J gave up 0 bases, with 11 bases separating them. This CDR3 is 15 amino acids long. CDR1 is SGHRS and CDR2 is YFSETQ in the germline V gene. The CDR3 sequence is CASRVGYTNTGELFF. CDR3 in DNA: TGCGCCAGCAGAGTGGGATACACGAACACCGGGGAGCTGTTTTTT.

The chain recombines TRBV18 with TRBJ2-7; maybe TRBD1 (6 bases). Trimming pared 3 bases from V and 2 bases from J, leaving 14 bases between. Per the germline V gene, CDR1 is KGHSH and CDR2 is LQKENI. This CDR3 is 15 amino acids long. The CDR3 loop reads CASSPQGQRPYEQYF. CDR3 sequence (DNA): TGTGCCAGCTCACCGCAGGGACAACGACCCTACGAGCAGTACTTC.

The chain combines TRBV5-1 with TRBJ2-1, with D possibly being TRBD2 (5 bases). Deletions cut 1 base from V and 5 bases from J, with 7 bases between. From germline, CDR1 is SGHRS and CDR2 YFSETQ. The CDR3 length is 13 residues. CDR3 coding DNA: TGCGCCAGCAGCTTGACTAGGAACAATGAGCAGTTCTTC. Translating gives CASSLTRNNEQFF.